Below are 24 T cell receptor beta chains sequenced from a single sample in a study of beta chain features in type 1 diabetes. Isolated RNA was reverse transcribed in full, so expressed TCRB transcripts were sequenced. Generated by immunoSEQ multiplex PCR, the TCRdb table keeps only in-frame clones and is missing some. The sample contains 100,000 to 150,000 clones, around 8.8% of which appear only once. These receptors' targets are unknown. The study, taken as a whole, reports: Among all four CD4+ subsets, Type 1 diabetes patients had TCRB CDR3s that were moderately but significantly shorter.

Sequencing used central memory CD4+ T cells from blood. The source is a man aged 25 to 45 with type 1 diabetes.

The gene calls are TRBV7-2 and TRBJ2-1; TRBD2 matches at 7 bases. The CDR3 runs 16 residues. The germline CDR1 and CDR2 sequences are SGHTA and FQGNSA. With 4 bases clipped from V and 8 bases from J, the junction kept 14 bases outside the gene matches. CDR3 sequence reads: CASSSTGTTFVHEQFF. The CDR3 DNA follows: TGTGCCAGCAGCTCTACCGGGACTACTTTCGTTCATGAGCAGTTCTTC.

This sequence joins TRBV15 and TRBJ1-4; 10 positions agree with TRBD1. V trimming: 1 base; J trimming: 3 bases; junction bases outside the gene matches: 5. This CDR3 spans 17 amino acids. The germline CDR1 and CDR2 sequences are LNHNV and YYDKDF (reference sequence). CDR3 in amino acids: CATSRGRGTGANEKLFF. In DNA, the CDR3 is TGTGCCACCAGCAGAGGGAGAGGGACAGGGGCTAATGAAAAACTGTTTTTT. Full variable domain (outside the CDR3, taken from reference TRBV15 and TRBJ1-4): DAMVIQNPRYQVTQFGKPVTLSCSQTLNHNVMYWYQQKSSQAPKLLFHYYDKDFNNEADTPDNFQSRRPNTSFCFLDIRSPGLGDTAMYLCATSRGRGTGANEKLFFGSGTQLSVL.

This clone has just a few counts. The chain joins TRBV7-9 to TRBJ2-2; 8 nucleotides agree with TRBD1. Trimming cost V 5 bases and J 1 base; bases outside gene matches: 9. Germline values: CDR1 SEHNR, CDR2 FQNEAQ (reference sequence). The CDR3 consists of 17 residues. CDR3 bases: TGTGCCAGCAGCCAAAAAGCAGGACAGGGGAACACCGGGGAGCTGTTTTTT. This codes for CASSQKAGQGNTGELFF.

This clone was counted a few times. V gene TRBV6-6 combines with J gene TRBJ1-2; D remains ambiguous. Germline V gene lookup returns CDR1 MNHNY and CDR2 SVGAGI (reference sequence). This CDR3 spans 14 amino acids. Trimming cost V 2 bases and J 4 bases, with 11 bases left between them. CDR3 protein: CASSYEQYFYGYTF. As DNA, the CDR3 is TGTGCCAGCAGTTACGAGCAATACTTCTATGGCTACACCTTC.

The J gene is TRBJ2-7, the V gene TRBV11-2; 10 bases align to TRBD1. CDR1 is SGHAT and CDR2 is FQNNGV in the germline V gene. The trim removed 4 bases at V and 3 bases at J, leaving 6 bases unmatched. The CDR3 loop spans 15 amino acids. The CDR3 spells CASSYGTGEHYEQYF. DNA for the CDR3: TGTGCCAGCAGCTACGGGACAGGGGAACACTACGAGCAGTACTTC.

A few counts support this clone. The chain recombines TRBV7-2 with TRBJ1-5, with 8 positions matching TRBD1. The CDR3 has 15 amino acids. Germline assignment: CDR1 SGHTA and CDR2 FQGNSA. V lost 5 bases and J lost 4; bases outside the gene matches: 7. CDR3 protein: CASSPGQGANQPQHF. The DNA of the CDR3 is TGTGCCAGCAGCCCGGGGCAGGGGGCGAATCAGCCCCAGCATTTT.

V is TRBV30 and J is TRBJ2-4; 9 nucleotides line up with TRBD1. The CDR3 loop spans 13 amino acids. The ends lost 0 bases at V and 7 bases at J; junction bases unmatched: 1. The V gene's germline CDR1 is GTSNPN and CDR2 SVGIG (reference sequence). The CDR3 sequence: CAWSVTGGNIQYF. DNA for the CDR3: TGTGCCTGGAGTGTAACAGGGGGCAACATTCAGTACTTC.

The sample holds a few counts of this clone. The chain combines TRBV25-1 with TRBJ1-4; 8 positions agree with TRBD1. V was clipped by 3 bases and J by 10 bases; unmatched bases: 7. This CDR3 comprises 14 residues. The V gene's germline CDR1 is MGHDK and CDR2 SYGVNS. This CDR3 is CASSDRDRRGKLFF. For the CDR3, the DNA is TGTGCCAGCAGTGACCGGGACAGGAGGGGAAAACTGTTTTTT. The entire variable domain, with the rest obtained from reference TRBV25-1 and TRBJ1-4, is as follows: EADIYQTPRYLVIGTGKKITLECSQTMGHDKMYWYQQDPGMELHLIHYSYGVNSTEKGDLSSESTVSRIRTEHFPLTLESARPSHTSQYLCASSDRDRRGKLFFGSGTQLSVL.

This clone has only a few counts. The rearrangement uses TRBV28 and TRBJ1-2, with D hard to call. Germline values: CDR1 MDHEN, CDR2 SYDVKM. The V end was cut by 3 bases, the J end by 5 bases, with 7 bases between. This CDR3 contains 12 residues. In nucleotides, the CDR3 is TGTGCCAGCAGTTTTGCCGAGTATGGCTACACCTTC. This gives the protein CASSFAEYGYTF.

The sample holds a few counts of this clone. V is TRBV5-4 and J is TRBJ2-2, with a tentative D call TRBD1 (6 bases). V lost 3 bases to trimming and J lost 1 base, with 7 bases between them. This CDR3 is 14 amino acids long. Germline CDR1 and CDR2: SGHNT and YYREEE (reference sequence). The CDR3, as DNA: TGTGCCAGCAGCTGGGACATGAACACCGGGGAGCTGTTTTTT. This encodes CASSWDMNTGELFF.

In this sample, this clone turned up a few times. V gene TRBV2 combines with J gene TRBJ1-2; no definite D call. Germline V CDR1 and CDR2: SNHLY, FYNNEI. The CDR3 has 14 amino acids. V was clipped by 2 bases and J by 5 bases, with 12 bases between them. CDR3 nucleotides: TGTGCCAGCAGTGAAACCCCAAGCTTATATGGCTACACCTTC. This sequence encodes CASSETPSLYGYTF.

The chain carries TRBV4-1 and TRBJ1-5; a weak D match, TRBD1 (5 bases). This CDR3 spans 14 amino acids. Germline V CDR1 and CDR2: MGHRA, YSYEKL. V lost 1 base and J 6 bases, leaving 10 bases between the germline ends. In nucleotides, the CDR3 is TGCGCCAGCAGCCAAGGCGGGGGGAGTCAGCCCCAGCATTTT. Translation gives CASSQGGGSQPQHF.

J is TRBJ2-1 and V is TRBV7-6, with D tentatively TRBD2 (5 bases). V was shortened by 5 bases and J by 0 bases, with 11 bases between the two germline ends. Germline assignment: CDR1 SGHVS and CDR2 FNYEAQ. CDR3 length equals 15 residues. This CDR3 is CASSTIRGSYNEQFF. CDR3 DNA sequence: TGTGCCAGCAGCACGATCCGGGGCTCCTACAATGAGCAGTTCTTC.

The chain uses TRBV10-3 and TRBJ2-3, with 11 bases identical to TRBD2. This CDR3 spans 18 amino acids. The ends lost 1 base at V and 2 bases at J; junction bases unmatched: 8. CDR1 and CDR2 (germline): ENHRY, SYGVKD. As DNA, the CDR3 is TGTGCCATCAGTGAGTTGCCTGGACTAGCGGGTTCCACAGATACGCAGTATTTT. Its translation is CAISELPGLAGSTDTQYF.

This clone was counted only a few times. J is TRBJ2-7 and V is TRBV18, with TRBD2 matching 11 bases. Looked up from germline, CDR1 is KGHSH and CDR2 is LQKENI. This CDR3 has 19 residues. V gave up 5 bases and J gave up 2 bases; unmatched junction bases: 17. CDR3 coding DNA: TGTGCCAGCTCATCATCGGTCCCTATAGCGGGGGGGGGTACCTACGAGCAGTACTTC. Amino acids: CASSSSVPIAGGGTYEQYF.

The gene calls are TRBV11-2 and TRBJ1-5; 8 bases are a match to TRBD1. There are 14 residues in the CDR3. Looked up from germline, CDR1 is SGHAT and CDR2 is FQNNGV. The V and J ends lost 5 bases and 6 bases, in that order; junction bases with no gene match: 6. This CDR3 is CASSPDRAGQPQHF. CDR3 sequence (DNA): TGTGCCAGCAGCCCGGACAGGGCCGGTCAGCCCCAGCATTTT.

This clone was seen a handful of times. The rearrangement joins TRBV5-4 to TRBJ1-2; D gene ambiguous. V was shortened by 1 base and J by 2 bases, with 9 bases between the two germline ends. The CDR3 contains 14 residues. Germline lookup yields CDR1 SGHNT and CDR2 YYREEE (reference sequence). CDR3 in amino acids: CASSLKGGNYGYTF. CDR3 bases: TGTGCCAGCAGCTTGAAGGGCGGGAACTATGGCTACACCTTC. The full variable domain, its missing parts supplied by reference TRBV5-4 and TRBJ1-2, is ETGVTQSPTHLIKTRGQQVTLRCSSQSGHNTVSWYQQALGQGPQFIFQYYREEENGRGNFPPRFSGLQFPNYSSELNVNALELDDSALYLCASSLKGGNYGYTFGSGTRLTVV.

In this sample, this clone turned up a few times. The chain carries TRBV7-2 and TRBJ2-3, with TRBD1 identical over 8 bases. CDR1 SGHTA and CDR2 FQGNSA come from the germline V gene. This CDR3 is built from 15 residues. With 1 base clipped from V and 3 bases from J, the junction kept 3 bases outside the gene matches. The CDR3 sequence is CASSLDRGRTDTQYF. The DNA for the CDR3 is TGTGCCAGCAGCTTAGACAGGGGGAGAACAGATACGCAGTATTTT.

Notes on this clone: In the same sample, other DNA sequences code for this CDR3. The J gene is TRBJ2-3, the V gene TRBV5-1; maybe TRBD1 (6 bases). The CDR3 has 14 amino acids. Per the germline V gene, CDR1 is SGHRS and CDR2 is YFSETQ. Trimming shortened V by 5 bases and J by 2 bases, and 12 bases separated the two germline ends. This chain's CDR3 is CASSVDRITDTQYF. The CDR3, as DNA: TGCGCCAGCAGTGTGGACAGAATCACAGATACGCAGTATTTT.

The CDR3 DNA follows: TGTGCCAGCGGGAGGGACAGGGAAGGTTCACCCCTCCACTTT. Translated: CASGRDREGSPLHF. This chain links TRBV6-1 with TRBJ1-6, with 9 bases aligning to TRBD1. The CDR3 extends over 14 amino acids. The junction had 8 bases not matched to a gene; V was cut back by 8 bases and J by 9 bases. In germline, CDR1 is MNHNS, CDR2 SASEGT.

This CDR3 is CASSHRGRGAQETQYF. CDR3 DNA: TGTGCCAGCAGCCATCGCGGGAGGGGAGCACAAGAGACCCAGTACTTC. V gene TRBV14 combines with J gene TRBJ2-5; 9 bases are shared with TRBD2. V was clipped by 3 bases and J by 2 bases; unmatched bases: 7. CDR3 length equals 16 residues. The V gene's germline CDR1 is SGHDN and CDR2 FVKESK.

This clone has just a few counts. The chain joins TRBV4-1 to TRBJ1-4; D is perhaps TRBD1 (5 bases). V lost 1 base and J 8 bases, leaving 17 bases between the germline ends. This CDR3 has 16 residues. Germline loops: CDR1 MGHRA, CDR2 YSYEKL. Here the CDR3 reads CASSQASGRVGEKLFF. The CDR3 DNA is TGCGCCAGCAGCCAAGCTTCGGGCAGGGTGGGCGAAAAACTGTTTTTT.

This clone was seen more than once but under ten times. V gene TRBV4-2 combines with J gene TRBJ1-2, with D possibly matching TRBD1 (5 bases). The CDR3 is 13 residues long. The V end was cut by 5 bases, the J end by 5 bases, with 12 bases between. CDR1 and CDR2 from the germline V gene are LGHNA and YNFKEQ. Here the CDR3 reads CASSGQALYGYTF. CDR3 nucleotide sequence: TGTGCCAGCAGCGGACAAGCCTTATATGGCTACACCTTC.

This clone was observed a handful of times. The chain has TRBV7-9 and TRBJ2-3, with 9 nucleotides matching TRBD1. CDR1 is SEHNR, CDR2 FQNEAQ, per germline (reference sequence). The CDR3 has 15 amino acids. The trim removed 4 bases at V and 3 bases at J, leaving 5 bases unmatched. The CDR3 DNA reads TGTGCCAGCAGCTCCTGGACAGGGGCGACAGATACGCAGTATTTT. This encodes CASSSWTGATDTQYF. The variable domain in full, completed from reference TRBV7-9 and TRBJ2-3, reads DTGVSQNPRHKITKRGQNVTFRCDPISEHNRLYWYRQTLGQGPEFLTYFQNEAQLEKSRLLSDRFSAERPKGSFSTLEIQRTEQGDSAMYLCASSSWTGATDTQYFGPGTRLTVL.